This TCR beta chain was observed in a study of siplizumab effects on memory and regulatory T cells. Study-level points and caveats: Unstimulated subset assignment was obtained for only a minor fraction of alloreactive clones. The drug siplizumab significantly decreased the alloreactive sequences that could be traced to unstimulated CD4+ memory cells.

Measured with immunoSEQ multiplex PCR; TCRdb has only the in-frame clones, and not every one. The repertoire holds roughly 50,000 clones, roughly 84% seen once, with under 0.35% in the top ten. With V trimmed by 0 bases and J by 5 bases, 5 bases remained unmatched. This CDR3 region has 15 residues. Germline-derived CDR1 and CDR2 are SGHTA and FQGNSA. To note about this clone: What it binds is not known.

Material for sequencing was naive CD8+ T cells sorted from blood. The genes are TRBV7-2 and TRBJ2-5; 8 bases are a match to TRBD2. The TCR sequence derives from a human donor in good health. The CDR3 here is CASSLAGTSGETQYF. As DNA, the CDR3 is TGTGCCAGCAGCTTAGCCGGGACTAGTGGCGAGACCCAGTACTTC.